The 22 T cell receptor beta chains below all came from one sample that was sequenced in a study of blood T cell repertoires in COVID-19 (dated by TCRdb to the early 2020s). The library was prepared using the immunoSEQ multiplex PCR assay. TCRdb's version of the immuneACCESS table is confined to in-frame rearrangements and falls short of the full clone set. An unresolved V gene accounts for under half of the shortfall where checked; the remainder is of unknown origin. In all, the sample holds some 300,000 clones, and 85% to 90% of those were seen once. The ten largest clones add up to over 5% of the sample. The material sequenced was peripheral blood. All receptors derive from a woman in her forties or fifties with COVID-19, enrolled during active disease.

This chain links TRBV5-1 with TRBJ2-3; D possibly corresponds to TRBD2 (6 bases). In germline, CDR1 is SGHRS, CDR2 YFSETQ. This CDR3 spans 15 amino acids. Trimming stripped 0 bases from V and 2 bases from J, with 10 bases between. Written as DNA, the CDR3 is TGCGCCAGCAGCTTGGTTAGCGGCAACACAGATACGCAGTATTTT. This sequence encodes CASSLVSGNTDTQYF.

CDR3 bases: TGTGCCAGCAGCTTTGGGACAGGGAACCAAGAGACCCAGTACTTC. Its protein is CASSFGTGNQETQYF. This chain joins TRBV11-2 and TRBJ2-5, with 9 bases that match TRBD1. Trimming removed 3 bases from V and 0 bases from J; junction bases left unmatched: 2. The CDR3 contains 15 residues. In germline, CDR1 is SGHAT, CDR2 FQNNGV.

This rearrangement joins TRBV11-2 to TRBJ2-7; tentative D call: TRBD2 (5 bases). V was cut by 1 base and J by 7 bases, with 14 bases left in between. Germline assignment: CDR1 SGHAT and CDR2 FQNNGV. The CDR3 sequence is 14 residues long. CDR3 residues: CASSLGVGVREQYF. The CDR3 DNA follows: TGTGCCAGCAGCTTAGGGGTGGGAGTCAGGGAGCAGTACTTC.

The chain recombines TRBV4-1 with TRBJ2-5; 7 bases match TRBD1. Germline values: CDR1 MGHRA, CDR2 YSYEKL. V shed 1 base, J shed 3 bases, and the junction held 11 bases outside the gene matches. CDR3 length: 17 residues. The CDR3 sequence is CASSQAPDRAYKETQYF. The CDR3, as DNA: TGCGCCAGCAGCCAAGCTCCCGACAGGGCCTACAAAGAGACCCAGTACTTC.

The J gene is TRBJ1-1, the V gene TRBV12-3 or TRBV12-4; possibly TRBD1 for D (6 bases). CDR3 length equals 13 residues. The V end was cut by 6 bases, the J end by 9 bases, with 17 bases between. CDR3 in DNA: TGTGCCAGCAGCCTGGATGGGACACTCCAAGCTTTCTTT. Protein: CASSLDGTLQAFF.

The chain has TRBV20-1 and TRBJ1-1; the D is unclear. The length of the CDR3 is 11 residues. Germline-derived CDR1 and CDR2 are DFQATT and SNEGSKA (reference sequence). CDR3: CSRSDGNLAFF. In nucleotides, the CDR3 is TGCAGCCGATCGGACGGGAATTTAGCTTTCTTT.

The V call is TRBV27, the J call TRBJ2-2; 14 bases line up with TRBD2. This CDR3 has 18 residues. The V gene end was trimmed by 2 bases and the J gene end by 6 bases; junction bases not matched to a gene: 8. Germline assignment: CDR1 MNHEY and CDR2 SMNVEV (reference sequence). The CDR3 reads CASSLPPTSGRAPGELFF. In DNA form, the CDR3 reads TGTGCCAGCAGTTTACCCCCGACTAGCGGGAGGGCTCCCGGGGAGCTGTTTTTT.

The CDR3 coding sequence is TGTGCCAGCTCACCACCCCCGATAAAACTTACAGATACGCAGTATTTT. It yields the protein CASSPPPIKLTDTQYF. The chain recombines TRBV18 with TRBJ2-3, with D unclear. The CDR3 is 16 residues long. Between the trimmed V and J ends, which lost 0 bases and 3 bases, there was a span of 13 bases. The germline V gene encodes CDR1 KGHSH and CDR2 LQKENI. The full variable domain, in which reference TRBV18 and TRBJ2-3 provide the parts outside the CDR3, is NAGVMQNPRHLVRRRGQEARLRCSPMKGHSHVYWYRQLPEEGLKFMVYLQKENIIDESGMPKERFSAEFPKEGPSILRIQQVVRGDSAAYFCASSPPPIKLTDTQYFGPGTRLTVL.

The J gene is TRBJ2-5, the V gene TRBV9, with 8 bases matching TRBD2. The CDR3 has 14 residues. With V trimmed by 4 bases and J by 3 bases, 5 bases remained unmatched. The germline V gene has CDR1 SGDLS and CDR2 YYNGEE. CDR3 sequence (DNA): TGTGCCAGCAGCTCCGGGGGGGAGAAAGAGACCCAGTACTTC. Translation: CASSSGGEKETQYF.

This clone was seen just once. The genes are TRBV2 and TRBJ1-5; TRBD1 agrees at 8 bases. After removal of 4 bases from V and 3 bases from J, the junction contained 5 bases not matched to a gene. The CDR3 covers 15 residues. In germline, CDR1 is SNHLY, CDR2 FYNNEI. The CDR3 loop reads CASSGQGMDNQPQHF. The CDR3 DNA is TGTGCCAGCAGTGGACAGGGGATGGACAATCAGCCCCAGCATTTT.

The rearrangement uses TRBV5-1 and TRBJ1-1, with TRBD1 matching over 10 bases. Germline V lookup: CDR1 SGHRS, CDR2 YFSETQ. The CDR3 spans 15 residues. Trimming at V came to 3 bases and at J to 5 bases, leaving 7 bases not matched to a gene. This CDR3 is CASSSGQGFRTEAFF. CDR3 in DNA: TGCGCCAGCAGCTCGGGACAGGGGTTTAGAACTGAAGCTTTCTTT. Full variable domain (missing parts from reference TRBV5-1 and TRBJ1-1): KAGVTQTPRYLIKTRGQQVTLSCSPISGHRSVSWYQQTPGQGLQFLFEYFSETQRNKGNFPGRFSGRQFSNSRSEMNVSTLELGDSALYLCASSSGQGFRTEAFFGQGTRLTVV.

The J gene is TRBJ1-2, the V gene TRBV7-9; tentative D call: TRBD1 (5 bases). The germline V gene has CDR1 SEHNR and CDR2 FQNEAQ (reference sequence). The CDR3 covers 15 residues. Deletions cut 0 bases from V and 1 base from J, with 9 bases between. This chain's CDR3 is CASSLAARVNYGYTF. DNA of the CDR3: TGTGCCAGCAGCTTAGCTGCCAGGGTTAACTATGGCTACACCTTC.

This chain links TRBV11-2 with TRBJ2-7; D may be TRBD2 (5 bases). Trimming stripped 5 bases from V and 9 bases from J, with 20 bases between. The CDR3 is made up of 14 amino acids. Germline V lookup: CDR1 SGHAT, CDR2 FQNNGV. The CDR3 protein is CASSEGLRLQVQYF. DNA of the CDR3: TGTGCCAGCAGCGAGGGATTGCGACTACAAGTGCAGTACTTC.

The chain uses TRBV5-1 and TRBJ2-3; D is perhaps TRBD2 (6 bases). V dropped 5 bases and J dropped 2 bases, with 12 bases sitting between them. The germline gives CDR1 SGHRS, CDR2 YFSETQ. The length of the CDR3 is 14 residues. This CDR3 reads CASRRDGFTDTQYF. CDR3 DNA sequence: TGCGCCAGCAGGCGGGACGGTTTCACAGATACGCAGTATTTT.

This rearrangement joins TRBV29-1 to TRBJ2-6; 7 positions match TRBD1. Germline V gives CDR1 SQVTM, CDR2 ANQGSEA. The CDR3 consists of 19 residues. V was pared by 0 bases and J by 0 bases, with 11 bases of the junction left unmatched. CDR3 in amino acids: CSVEEKSGQPSSGANVLTF. CDR3 nucleotide sequence: TGCAGCGTTGAAGAGAAGTCGGGACAGCCTAGCTCTGGGGCCAACGTCCTGACTTTC.

This chain links TRBV5-1 with TRBJ1-1; 9 bases map to TRBD1. From germline, CDR1 is SGHRS and CDR2 YFSETQ. J gave up 7 bases and V 4 bases, and 5 bases lay outside the gene matches. This CDR3 contains 13 residues. The CDR3 region has the DNA TGCGCCAGCAGCCAAGGGACAGGGAGTGAAGCTTTCTTT. This sequence encodes CASSQGTGSEAFF.

About this clone itself: Since a much larger clone is just one base distant, this may be a read error. At the DNA level, this CDR3 is encoded by other sequences in the same sample as well. The V gene is TRBV11-2, the J gene TRBJ2-7; a weak D match, TRBD1 (6 bases). Germline CDR1 SGHAT, CDR2 FQNNGV. This CDR3 spans 15 amino acids. Trimming cost V 3 bases and J 3 bases, with 15 bases left between them. Written as DNA, the CDR3 is TGTGCCAGCAGCTTTAGTAGGGGGTTAGACTACGAGCAGTACTTC. This translates into CASSFSRGLDYEQYF.

This chain joins TRBV11-3 and TRBJ1-1, with unresolved D. This CDR3 has 13 amino acids. The V end was cut by 2 bases, the J end by 6 bases, with 10 bases between. CDR1 and CDR2 from the germline V gene are SGHNT and YENEEA. In DNA, the CDR3 is TGTGCCAGCAGCTTATCACCGAGTCCTGAAGCTTTCTTT. It is translated as CASSLSPSPEAFF.

This chain connects TRBV7-2 to TRBJ2-3, with D possibly TRBD2 on 5 matching bases. The length of the CDR3 is 19 residues. The V end lost 4 bases, the J end lost 1 base, and 24 bases lay between the germline ends. CDR1 is SGHTA and CDR2 is FQGNSA in the germline V gene. In DNA, the CDR3 is TGTGCCAGCAGCTCCCCCCTCGGGAAAGGCCAAGGGCGCACAGATACGCAGTATTTT. This translates into CASSSPLGKGQGRTDTQYF.

The gene calls are TRBV12-3 or TRBV12-4 and TRBJ2-7; possibly TRBD2 for D (6 bases). Trimming left V 8 bases short and J 2 bases short, with 13 bases between. The CDR3 totals 13 residues. The DNA of the CDR3 is TGTGCCAGCGCGGTTGGGAGGCCCTACGAGCAGTACTTC. Its translation is CASAVGRPYEQYF.

The CDR3 sequence is CASSAAPRLAGVEDTQYF. CDR3 nucleotide sequence: TGTGCCAGCAGCGCTGCCCCTCGACTAGCGGGAGTGGAAGATACGCAGTATTTT. The chain couples TRBV9 to TRBJ2-3, with 12 bases matching TRBD2. The CDR3 extends over 18 amino acids. CDR1 is SGDLS and CDR2 is YYNGEE in the germline V gene. V shed 3 bases, J shed 5 bases, and the junction held 13 bases outside the gene matches.

The chain recombines TRBV7-8 with TRBJ1-1, with TRBD1 identical over 9 bases. V gave up 5 bases and J gave up 0 bases; unmatched junction bases: 13. CDR3 length: 18 residues. The germline gives CDR1 SGHVS, CDR2 FQNEAQ. The CDR3 DNA reads as TGTGCCAGCAGCCTGGGACAGGGTCTATCCCTCGTGAACACTGAAGCTTTCTTT. Translating it yields CASSLGQGLSLVNTEAFF.